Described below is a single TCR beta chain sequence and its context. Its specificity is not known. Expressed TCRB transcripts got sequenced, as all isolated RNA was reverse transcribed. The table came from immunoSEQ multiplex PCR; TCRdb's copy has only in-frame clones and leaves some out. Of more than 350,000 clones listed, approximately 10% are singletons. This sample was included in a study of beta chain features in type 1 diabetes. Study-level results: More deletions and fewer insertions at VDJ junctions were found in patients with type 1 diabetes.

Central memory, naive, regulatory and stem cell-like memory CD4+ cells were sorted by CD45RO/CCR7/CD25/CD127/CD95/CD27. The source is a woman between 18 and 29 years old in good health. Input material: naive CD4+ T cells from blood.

The CDR3 sequence is CASSSTGGVNTEAFF. Here the CDR3 DNA reads TGTGCCAGCAGTTCGACAGGGGGCGTGAACACTGAAGCTTTCTTT. The chain carries TRBV7-2 and TRBJ1-1; 10 positions match TRBD1. The CDR3 has 15 residues. Per germline, CDR1 SGHTA and CDR2 FQGNSA. The J segment lost 0 bases and the V segment lost 6 bases, leaving 4 bases of the junction unmatched.